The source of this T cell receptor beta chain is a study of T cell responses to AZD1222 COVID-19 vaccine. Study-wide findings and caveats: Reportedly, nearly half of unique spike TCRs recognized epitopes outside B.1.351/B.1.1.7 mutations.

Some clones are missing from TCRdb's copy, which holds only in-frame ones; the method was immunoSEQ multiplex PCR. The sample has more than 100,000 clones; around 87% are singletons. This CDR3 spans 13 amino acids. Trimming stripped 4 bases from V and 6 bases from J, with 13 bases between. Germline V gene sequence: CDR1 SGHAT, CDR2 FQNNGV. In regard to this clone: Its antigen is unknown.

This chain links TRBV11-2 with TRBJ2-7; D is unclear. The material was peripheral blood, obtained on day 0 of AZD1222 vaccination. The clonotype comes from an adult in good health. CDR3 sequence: CASSYGARGEQYF. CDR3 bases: TGTGCCAGCAGCTACGGCGCACGAGGCGAGCAGTACTTC.